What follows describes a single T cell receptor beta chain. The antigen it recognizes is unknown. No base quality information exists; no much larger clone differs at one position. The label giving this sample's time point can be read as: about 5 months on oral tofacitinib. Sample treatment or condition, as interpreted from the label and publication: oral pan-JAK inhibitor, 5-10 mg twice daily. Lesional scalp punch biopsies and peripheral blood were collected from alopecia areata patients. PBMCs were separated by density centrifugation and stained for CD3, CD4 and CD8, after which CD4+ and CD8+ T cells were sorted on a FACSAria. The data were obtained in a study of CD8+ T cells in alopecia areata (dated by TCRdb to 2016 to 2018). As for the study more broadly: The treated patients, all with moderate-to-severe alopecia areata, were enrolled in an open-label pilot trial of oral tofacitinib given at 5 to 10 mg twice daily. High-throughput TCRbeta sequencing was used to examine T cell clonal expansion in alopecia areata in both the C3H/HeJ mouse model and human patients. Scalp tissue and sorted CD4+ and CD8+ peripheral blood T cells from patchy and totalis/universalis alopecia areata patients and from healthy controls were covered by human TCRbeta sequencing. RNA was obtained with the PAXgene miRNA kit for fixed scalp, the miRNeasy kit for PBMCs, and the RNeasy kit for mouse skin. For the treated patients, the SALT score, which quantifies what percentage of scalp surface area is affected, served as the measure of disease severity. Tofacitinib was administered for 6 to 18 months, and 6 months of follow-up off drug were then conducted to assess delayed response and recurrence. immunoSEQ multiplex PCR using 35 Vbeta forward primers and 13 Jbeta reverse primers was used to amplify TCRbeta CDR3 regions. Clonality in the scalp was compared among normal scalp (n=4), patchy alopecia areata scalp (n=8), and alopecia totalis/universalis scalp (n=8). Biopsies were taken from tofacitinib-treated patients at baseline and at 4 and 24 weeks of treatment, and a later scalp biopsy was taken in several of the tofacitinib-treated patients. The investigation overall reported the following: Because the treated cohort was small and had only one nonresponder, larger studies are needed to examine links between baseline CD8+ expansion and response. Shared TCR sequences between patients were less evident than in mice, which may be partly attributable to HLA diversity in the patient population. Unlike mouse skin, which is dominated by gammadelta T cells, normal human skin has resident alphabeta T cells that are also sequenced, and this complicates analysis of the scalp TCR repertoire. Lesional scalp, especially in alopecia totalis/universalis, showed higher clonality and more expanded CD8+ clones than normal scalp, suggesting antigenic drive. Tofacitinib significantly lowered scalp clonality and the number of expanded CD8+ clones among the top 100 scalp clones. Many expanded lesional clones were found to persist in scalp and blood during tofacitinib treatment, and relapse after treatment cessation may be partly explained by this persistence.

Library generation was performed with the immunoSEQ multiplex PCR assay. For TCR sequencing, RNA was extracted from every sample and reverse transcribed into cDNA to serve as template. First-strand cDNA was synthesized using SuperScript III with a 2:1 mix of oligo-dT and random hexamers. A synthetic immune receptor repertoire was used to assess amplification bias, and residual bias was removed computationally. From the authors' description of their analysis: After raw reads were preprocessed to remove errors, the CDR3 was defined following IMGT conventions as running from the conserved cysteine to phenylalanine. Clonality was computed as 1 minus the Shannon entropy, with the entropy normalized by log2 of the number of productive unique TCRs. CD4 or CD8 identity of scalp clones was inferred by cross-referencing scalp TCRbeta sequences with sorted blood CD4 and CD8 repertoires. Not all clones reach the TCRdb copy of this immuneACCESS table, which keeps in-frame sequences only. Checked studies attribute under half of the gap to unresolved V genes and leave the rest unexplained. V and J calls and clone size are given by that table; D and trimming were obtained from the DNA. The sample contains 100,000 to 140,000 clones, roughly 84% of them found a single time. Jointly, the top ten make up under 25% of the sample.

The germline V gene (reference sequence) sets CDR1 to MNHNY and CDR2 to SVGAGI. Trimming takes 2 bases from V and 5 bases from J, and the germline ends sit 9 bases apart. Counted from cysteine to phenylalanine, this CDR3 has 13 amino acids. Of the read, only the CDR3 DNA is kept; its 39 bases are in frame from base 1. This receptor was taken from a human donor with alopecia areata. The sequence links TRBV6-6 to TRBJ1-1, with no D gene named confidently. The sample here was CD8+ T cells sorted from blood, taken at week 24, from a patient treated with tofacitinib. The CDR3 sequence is CASSYGQETEAFF. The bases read TGTGCCAGCAGTTACGGCCAAGAGACTGAAGCTTTCTTT.